Included here is one TCR beta chain sequence, with context. Authors' methods: Estimates of nucleated cell counts were drawn from the amplification of reference gene primers. Generated by immunoSEQ multiplex PCR, the TCRdb table keeps only in-frame clones and is missing some. That table gives V, J and clone size, and the DNA gave D and trimming. The profile shows about 140,000 clones, around 72% of them singletons. The data belong to a study of blood T cell repertoires in COVID-19. Looking at the study overall: Italy, Spain and the United States were the sources of the convalescent and acute COVID-19 samples. T cells, B-cell-depleted T cells, or PBMCs provided the cDNA or gDNA that served as material.

The CDR3 totals 15 residues. Germline V gene data show CDR1 as SEHNR and CDR2 as FQNEAQ (reference sequence). V lost 1 base and J 4 bases, leaving 11 bases between the germline ends. The chain is built from TRBV7-9 and TRBJ2-1; D is perhaps TRBD2 (5 bases). Sequences were obtained from peripheral blood. The TCR originated in a woman in her fifties or sixties with acute or convalescent COVID-19. CDR3 protein: CASSLERAAYNEQFF. DNA for the CDR3: TGTGCCAGCAGCTTAGAGAGGGCAGCGTACAATGAGCAGTTCTTC.